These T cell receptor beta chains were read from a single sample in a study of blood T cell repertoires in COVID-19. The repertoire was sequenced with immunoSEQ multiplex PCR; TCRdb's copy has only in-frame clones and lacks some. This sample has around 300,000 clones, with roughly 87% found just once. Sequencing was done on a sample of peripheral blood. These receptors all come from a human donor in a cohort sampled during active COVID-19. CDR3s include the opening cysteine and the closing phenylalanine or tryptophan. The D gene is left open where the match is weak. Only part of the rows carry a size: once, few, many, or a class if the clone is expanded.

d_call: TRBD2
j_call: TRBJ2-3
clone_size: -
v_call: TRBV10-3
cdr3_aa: CAISPSGGDTDTQYF
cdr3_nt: TGTGCCATCAGCCCTAGCGGGGGGGACACAGATACGCAGTATTTT

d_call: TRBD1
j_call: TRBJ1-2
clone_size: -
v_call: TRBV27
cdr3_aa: CASRRQGNYGYTF
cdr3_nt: TGTGCCAGCAGGAGACAGGGGAACTATGGCTACACCTTC

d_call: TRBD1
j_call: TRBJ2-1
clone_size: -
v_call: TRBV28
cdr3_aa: CASSRTGVAYNEQFF
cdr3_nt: TGTGCCAGCAGCCGTACAGGGGTAGCATACAATGAGCAGTTCTTC

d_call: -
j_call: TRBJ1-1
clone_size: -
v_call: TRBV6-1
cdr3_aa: CASSEFSEAFF
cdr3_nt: TGTGCCAGCAGTGAGTTCTCTGAAGCTTTCTTT

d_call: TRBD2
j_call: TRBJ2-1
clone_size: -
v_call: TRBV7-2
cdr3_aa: CASRLGLAAVFEQFF
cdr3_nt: TGTGCCAGCAGACTGGGACTAGCGGCGGTTTTTGAGCAGTTCTTC

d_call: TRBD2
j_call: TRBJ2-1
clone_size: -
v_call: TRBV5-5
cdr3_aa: CASSLERESYNEQFF
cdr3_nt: TGTGCCAGCAGCTTGGAGCGGGAGTCCTACAATGAGCAGTTCTTC

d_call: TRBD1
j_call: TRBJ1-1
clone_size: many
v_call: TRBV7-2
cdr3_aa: CASIRGRETEAFF
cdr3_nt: TGTGCCAGCATCAGGGGGCGGGAAACTGAAGCTTTCTTT

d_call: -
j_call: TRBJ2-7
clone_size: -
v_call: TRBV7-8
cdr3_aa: CASSLNSYEQYF
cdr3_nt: TGTGCCAGCAGCCTAAACAGCTACGAGCAGTACTTC

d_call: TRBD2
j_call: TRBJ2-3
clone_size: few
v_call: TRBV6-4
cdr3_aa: CASSETSGTRDTQYF
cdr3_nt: TGTGCCAGCAGTGAAACTAGCGGGACTAGGGATACGCAGTATTTT

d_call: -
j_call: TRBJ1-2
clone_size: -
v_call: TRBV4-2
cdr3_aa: CASSQGQAVTYGYTF
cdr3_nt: TGTGCCAGCAGCCAAGGCCAGGCTGTGACCTATGGCTACACCTTC

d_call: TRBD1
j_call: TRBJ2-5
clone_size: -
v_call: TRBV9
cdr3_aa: CASSADWGTGGETQYF
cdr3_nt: TGTGCCAGCAGCGCCGACTGGGGGACAGGGGGAGAGACCCAGTACTTC

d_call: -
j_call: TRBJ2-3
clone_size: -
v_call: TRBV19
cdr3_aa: CASNTGLRTDTQYF
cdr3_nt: TGTGCCAGTAACACAGGGTTGAGGACAGATACGCAGTATTTT

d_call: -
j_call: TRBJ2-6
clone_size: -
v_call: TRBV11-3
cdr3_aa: CASSPTGPDSGANVLTF
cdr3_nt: TGTGCCAGCAGCCCTACAGGGCCAGACTCTGGGGCCAACGTCCTGACTTTC

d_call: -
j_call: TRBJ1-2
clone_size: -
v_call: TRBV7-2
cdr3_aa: CASSLTLQGFDGYTF
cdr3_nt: TGTGCCAGCAGCTTAACATTACAGGGATTCGATGGCTACACCTTC

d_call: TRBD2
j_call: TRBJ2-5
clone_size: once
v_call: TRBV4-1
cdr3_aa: CASSQERTSGPQETQYF
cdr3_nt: TGCGCCAGCAGCCAAGAAAGAACTAGCGGACCGCAAGAGACCCAGTACTTC

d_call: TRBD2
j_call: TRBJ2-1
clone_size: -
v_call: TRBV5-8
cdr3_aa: CASTEALAGPTFF
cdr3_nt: TGTGCCAGCACCGAGGCACTAGCGGGACCGACGTTCTTC

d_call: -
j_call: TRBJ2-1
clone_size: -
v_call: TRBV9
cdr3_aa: CASSVGADYNEQFF
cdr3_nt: TGTGCCAGCAGCGTAGGAGCGGACTACAATGAGCAGTTCTTC

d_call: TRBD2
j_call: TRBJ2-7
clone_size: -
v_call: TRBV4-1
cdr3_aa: CASSQMSGRLYEQYF
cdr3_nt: TGCGCCAGCAGCCAGATGAGCGGGAGGCTCTACGAGCAGTACTTC

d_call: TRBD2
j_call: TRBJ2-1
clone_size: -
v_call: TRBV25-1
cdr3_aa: CASSDLGASGFYNEQFF
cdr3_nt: TGTGCCAGCAGTGACCTGGGGGCTAGCGGGTTCTACAATGAGCAGTTCTTC

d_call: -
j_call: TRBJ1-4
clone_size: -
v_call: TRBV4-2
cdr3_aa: CASSQDAGRDEKLFF
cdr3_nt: TGTGCCAGCAGCCAAGATGCAGGCCGCGATGAAAAACTGTTTTTT

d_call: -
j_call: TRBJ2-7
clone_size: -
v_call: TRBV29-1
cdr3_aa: CSVRDNPYEQYF
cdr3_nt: TGCAGCGTTAGAGACAACCCCTACGAGCAGTACTTC

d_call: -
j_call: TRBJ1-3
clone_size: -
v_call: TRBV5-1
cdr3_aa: CASSLSGQLRSGNTIYF
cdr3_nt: TGCGCCAGCAGCTTGTCTGGACAGCTCCGCTCTGGAAACACCATATATTTT

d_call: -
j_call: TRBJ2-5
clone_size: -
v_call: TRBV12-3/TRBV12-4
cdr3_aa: CASSFGLATQYF
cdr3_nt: TGTGCCAGCAGTTTTGGTTTAGCGACCCAGTACTTC

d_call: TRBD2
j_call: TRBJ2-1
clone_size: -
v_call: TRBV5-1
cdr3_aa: CASSTSLAGGLNEQFF
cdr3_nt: TGCGCCAGCAGCACCAGCCTAGCGGGAGGGCTCAATGAGCAGTTCTTC

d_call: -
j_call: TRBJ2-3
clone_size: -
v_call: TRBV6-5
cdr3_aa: CASSSDSGTDTQYF
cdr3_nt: TGTGCCAGCAGTTCCGACAGCGGGACAGATACGCAGTATTTT

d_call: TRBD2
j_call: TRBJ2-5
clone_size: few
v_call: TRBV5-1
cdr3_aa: CASSLDSGGTQYF
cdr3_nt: TGCGCCAGCAGCTTGGACAGCGGGGGTACCCAGTACTTC

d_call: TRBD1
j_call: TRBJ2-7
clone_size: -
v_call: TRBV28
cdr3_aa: CASFGQGVNEQYF
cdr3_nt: TGTGCCAGCTTTGGACAGGGGGTGAACGAGCAGTACTTC

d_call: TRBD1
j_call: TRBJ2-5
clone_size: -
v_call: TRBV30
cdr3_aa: CAWDSTGLETQYF
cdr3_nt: TGTGCCTGGGACTCGACAGGGCTGGAGACCCAGTACTTC

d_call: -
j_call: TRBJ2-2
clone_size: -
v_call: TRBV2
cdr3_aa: CASNREGTGELFF
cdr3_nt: TGTGCCAGCAACAGAGAGGGCACCGGGGAGCTGTTTTTT

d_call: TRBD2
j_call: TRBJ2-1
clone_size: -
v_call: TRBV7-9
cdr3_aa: CASSLGSGTSSGEQFF
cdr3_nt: TGTGCCAGCAGCCTAGGGTCGGGGACTAGCTCGGGTGAGCAGTTCTTC

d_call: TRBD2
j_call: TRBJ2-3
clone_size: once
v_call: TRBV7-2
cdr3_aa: CASSPPGGGTDTQYF
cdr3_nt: TGTGCCAGCAGCCCCCCGGGAGGGGGCACAGATACGCAGTATTTT

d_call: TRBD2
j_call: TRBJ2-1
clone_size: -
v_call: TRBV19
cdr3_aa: CASSRGLAGLHNEQFF
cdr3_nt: TGTGCCAGTAGTAGGGGACTAGCGGGTCTCCACAATGAGCAGTTCTTC

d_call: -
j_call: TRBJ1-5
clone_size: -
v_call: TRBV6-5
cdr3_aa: CASSPDRVTLEPQHF
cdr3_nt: TGTGCCAGCAGCCCCGATCGGGTGACGCTGGAGCCCCAGCATTTT

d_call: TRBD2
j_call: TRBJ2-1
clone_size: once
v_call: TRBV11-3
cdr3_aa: CASSGGGPLPNEQFF
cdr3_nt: TGTGCCAGCTCGGGGGGGGGACCGCTCCCTAATGAGCAGTTCTTC

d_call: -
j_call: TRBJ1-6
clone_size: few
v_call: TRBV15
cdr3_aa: CATGPRLNNSPLHF
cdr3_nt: TGTGCCACCGGCCCGCGACTTAATAATTCACCCCTCCACTTT

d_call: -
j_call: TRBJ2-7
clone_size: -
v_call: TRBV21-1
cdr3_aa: CASCPQGIRYEQYF
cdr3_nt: TGTGCCAGCTGTCCCCAGGGTATCCGCTACGAGCAGTACTTC

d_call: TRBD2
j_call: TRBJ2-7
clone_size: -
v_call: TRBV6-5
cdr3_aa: CASVAGKPYEQYF
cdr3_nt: TGTGCCAGCGTAGCGGGAAAGCCCTACGAGCAGTACTTC

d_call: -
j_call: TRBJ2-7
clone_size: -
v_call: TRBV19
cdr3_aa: CASSIGLSLYEQYF
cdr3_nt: TGTGCCAGTAGTATAGGGCTGTCGCTCTACGAGCAGTACTTC

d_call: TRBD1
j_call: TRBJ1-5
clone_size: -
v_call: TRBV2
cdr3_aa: CASSVSQGDQPQHF
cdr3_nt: TGTGCCAGCAGCGTTAGCCAGGGGGATCAGCCCCAGCATTTT

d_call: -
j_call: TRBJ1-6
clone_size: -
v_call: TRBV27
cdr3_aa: CASSLNRGSPLHF
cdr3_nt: TGTGCCAGCAGCCTTAATAGGGGCTCACCCCTCCACTTT

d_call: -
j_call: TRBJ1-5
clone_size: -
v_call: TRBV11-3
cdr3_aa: CASSLIPTGQRLYSNQPQHF
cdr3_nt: TGTGCCAGCAGCTTAATCCCCACGGGACAAAGACTCTATAGCAATCAGCCCCAGCATTTT

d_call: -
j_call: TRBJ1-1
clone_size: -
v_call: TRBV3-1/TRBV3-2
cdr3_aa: CASSQVGGVVPAFF
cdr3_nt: TGTGCCAGCAGCCAAGTCGGAGGGGTAGTTCCAGCTTTCTTT

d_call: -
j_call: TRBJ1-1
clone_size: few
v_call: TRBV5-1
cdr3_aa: CASKADSGGSAEAFF
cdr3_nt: TGCGCCAGCAAAGCGGACAGCGGCGGTTCCGCTGAAGCTTTCTTT

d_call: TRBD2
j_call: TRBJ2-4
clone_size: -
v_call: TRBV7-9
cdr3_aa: CASSSVAGYIQYF
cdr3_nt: TGTGCCAGCAGCTCGGTAGCGGGCTACATTCAGTACTTC

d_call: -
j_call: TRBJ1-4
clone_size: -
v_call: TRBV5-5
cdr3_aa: CASSLRSATNEKLFF
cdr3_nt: TGTGCCAGCAGCTTGCGTTCGGCAACTAATGAAAAACTGTTTTTT

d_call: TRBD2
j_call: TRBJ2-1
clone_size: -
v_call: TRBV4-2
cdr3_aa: CASSQGAGGSYNEQFF
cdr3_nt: TGTGCCAGCAGCCAAGGAGCGGGAGGGTCCTACAATGAGCAGTTCTTC

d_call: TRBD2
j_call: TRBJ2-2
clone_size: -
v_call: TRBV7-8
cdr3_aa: CASSLPSGSFANTGELFF
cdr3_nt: TGTGCCAGCAGCTTACCTAGCGGGAGCTTCGCGAACACCGGGGAGCTGTTTTTT

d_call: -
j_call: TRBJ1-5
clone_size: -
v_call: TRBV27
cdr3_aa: CASSFGGGHQPQHF
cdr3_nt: TGTGCCAGCAGTTTCGGAGGAGGCCATCAGCCCCAGCATTTT

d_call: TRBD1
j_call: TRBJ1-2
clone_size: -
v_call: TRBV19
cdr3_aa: CASATGGFSYGYTF
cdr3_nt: TGTGCCAGTGCTACAGGGGGATTCTCCTATGGCTACACCTTC

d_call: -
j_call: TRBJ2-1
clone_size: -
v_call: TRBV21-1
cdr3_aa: CASSRSGVYNEQFF
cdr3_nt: TGTGCCAGCAGCAGATCGGGAGTGTACAATGAGCAGTTCTTC

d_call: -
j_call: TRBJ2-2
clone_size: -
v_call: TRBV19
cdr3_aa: CASSKDSFGELFF
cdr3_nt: TGTGCCAGTAGTAAGGACAGCTTCGGGGAGCTGTTTTTT

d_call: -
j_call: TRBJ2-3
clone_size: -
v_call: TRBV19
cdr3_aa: CASSTTFTDTQYF
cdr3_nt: TGTGCCAGTAGCACGACTTTCACAGATACGCAGTATTTT